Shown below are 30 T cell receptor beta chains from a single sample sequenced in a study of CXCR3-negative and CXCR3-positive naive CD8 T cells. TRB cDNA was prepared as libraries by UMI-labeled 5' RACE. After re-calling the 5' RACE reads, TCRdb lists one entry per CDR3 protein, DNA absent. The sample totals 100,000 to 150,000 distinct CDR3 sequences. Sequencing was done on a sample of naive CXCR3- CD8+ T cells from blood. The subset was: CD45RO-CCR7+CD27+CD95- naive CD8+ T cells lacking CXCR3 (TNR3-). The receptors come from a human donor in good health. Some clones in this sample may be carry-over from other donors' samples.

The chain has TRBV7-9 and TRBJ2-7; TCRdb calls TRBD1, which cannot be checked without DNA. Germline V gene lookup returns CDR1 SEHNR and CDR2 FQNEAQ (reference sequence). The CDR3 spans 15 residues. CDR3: CASSLAPGQGHEQYF.

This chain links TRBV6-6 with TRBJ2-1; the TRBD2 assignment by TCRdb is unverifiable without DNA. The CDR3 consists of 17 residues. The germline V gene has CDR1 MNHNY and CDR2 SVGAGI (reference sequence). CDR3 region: CASSLYSGGSSYNEQFF.

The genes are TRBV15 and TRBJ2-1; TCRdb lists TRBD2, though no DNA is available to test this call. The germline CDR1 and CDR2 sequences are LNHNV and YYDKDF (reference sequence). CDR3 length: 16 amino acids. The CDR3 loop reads CATRPWGASGNNEQFF.

CDR3 amino acids: CASSPGTGKETQYF. The gene calls are TRBV28 and TRBJ2-5; as DNA is missing, the TRBD1 call by TCRdb cannot be tested. Germline-derived CDR1 and CDR2 are MDHEN and SYDVKM. The CDR3 totals 14 residues.

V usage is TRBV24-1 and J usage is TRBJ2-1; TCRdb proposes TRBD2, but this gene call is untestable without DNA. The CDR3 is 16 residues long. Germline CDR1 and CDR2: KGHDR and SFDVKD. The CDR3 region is CATSDGSRLPYNEQFF.

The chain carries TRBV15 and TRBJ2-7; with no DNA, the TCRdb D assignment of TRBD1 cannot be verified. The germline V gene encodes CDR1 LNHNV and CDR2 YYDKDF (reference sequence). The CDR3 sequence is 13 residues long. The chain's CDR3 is CATSGIPGPEQYF.

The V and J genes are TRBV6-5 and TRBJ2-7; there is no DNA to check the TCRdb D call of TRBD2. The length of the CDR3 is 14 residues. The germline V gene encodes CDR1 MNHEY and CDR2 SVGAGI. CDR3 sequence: CASSLLAGRHEQYF.

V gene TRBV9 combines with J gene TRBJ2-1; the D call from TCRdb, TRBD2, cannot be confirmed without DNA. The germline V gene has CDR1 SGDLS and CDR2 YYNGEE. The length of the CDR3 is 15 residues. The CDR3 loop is CASSPSGGPSDEQFF.

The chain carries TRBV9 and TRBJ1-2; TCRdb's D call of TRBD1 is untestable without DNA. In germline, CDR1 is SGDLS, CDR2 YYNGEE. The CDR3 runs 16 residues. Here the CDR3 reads CASSVVGDSRGGGYTF.

CDR3 protein: CSVTTNRGDEQYF. The chain couples TRBV29-1 to TRBJ2-7; the TCRdb D gene call, TRBD1, has no DNA to confirm it. Per germline, CDR1 SQVTM and CDR2 ANQGSEA. There are 13 residues in the CDR3.

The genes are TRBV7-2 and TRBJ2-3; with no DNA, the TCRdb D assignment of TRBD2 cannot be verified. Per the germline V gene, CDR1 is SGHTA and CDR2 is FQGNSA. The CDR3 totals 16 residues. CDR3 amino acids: CASSLSPRRLSDTQYF.

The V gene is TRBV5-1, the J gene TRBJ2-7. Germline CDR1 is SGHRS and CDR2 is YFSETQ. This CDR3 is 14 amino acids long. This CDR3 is CASSLVPYLYEQYF.

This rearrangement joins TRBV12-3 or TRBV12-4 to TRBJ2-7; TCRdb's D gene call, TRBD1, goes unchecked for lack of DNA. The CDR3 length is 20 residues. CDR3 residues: CASSPLSASHRGRFPYEQYF.

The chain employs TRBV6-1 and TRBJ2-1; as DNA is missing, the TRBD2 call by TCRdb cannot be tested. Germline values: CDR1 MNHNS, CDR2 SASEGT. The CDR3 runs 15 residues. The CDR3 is CASSEPASGYNEQFF.

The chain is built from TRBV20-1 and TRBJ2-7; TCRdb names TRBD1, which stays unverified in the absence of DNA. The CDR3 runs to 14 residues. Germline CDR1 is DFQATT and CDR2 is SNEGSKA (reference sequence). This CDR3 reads CSARGLDTRYEQYF.

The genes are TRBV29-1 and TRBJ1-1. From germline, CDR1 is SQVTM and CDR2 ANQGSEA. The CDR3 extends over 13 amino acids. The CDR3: CSVDDSMNTEAFF.

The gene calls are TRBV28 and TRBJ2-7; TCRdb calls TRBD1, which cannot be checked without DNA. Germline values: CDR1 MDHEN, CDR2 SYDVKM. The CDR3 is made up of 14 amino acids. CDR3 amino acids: CASSNTGVVDEQYF.

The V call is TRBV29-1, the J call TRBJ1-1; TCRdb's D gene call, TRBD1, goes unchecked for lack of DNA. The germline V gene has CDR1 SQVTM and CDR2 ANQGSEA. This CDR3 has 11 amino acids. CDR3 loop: CSVDGGTEAFF.

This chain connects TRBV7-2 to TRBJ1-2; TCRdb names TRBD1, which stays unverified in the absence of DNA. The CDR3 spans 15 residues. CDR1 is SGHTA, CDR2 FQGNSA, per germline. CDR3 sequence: CASHPVETHTPGYTF.

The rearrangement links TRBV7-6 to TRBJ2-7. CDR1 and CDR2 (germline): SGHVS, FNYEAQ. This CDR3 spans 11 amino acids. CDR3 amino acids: CASSLNNEQYF.

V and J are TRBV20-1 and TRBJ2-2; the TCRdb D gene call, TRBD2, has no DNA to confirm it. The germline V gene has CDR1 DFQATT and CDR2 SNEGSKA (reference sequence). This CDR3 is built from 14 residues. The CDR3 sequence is CSARDPRAGGELFF.

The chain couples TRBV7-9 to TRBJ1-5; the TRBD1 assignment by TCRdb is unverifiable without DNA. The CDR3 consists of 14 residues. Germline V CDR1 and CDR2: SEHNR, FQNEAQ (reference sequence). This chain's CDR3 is CASSPSGQDQPQHF.

The CDR3 here is CASSLAGGPNEQYF. The chain links TRBV5-1 to TRBJ2-7; the D call from TCRdb, TRBD2, cannot be confirmed without DNA. The CDR3 is 14 residues long. Germline CDR1 reads SGHRS; CDR2 reads YFSETQ.

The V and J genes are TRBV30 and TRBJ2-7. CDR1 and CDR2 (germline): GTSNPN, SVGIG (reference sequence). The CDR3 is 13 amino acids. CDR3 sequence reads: CAWSEGAYYEQYF.

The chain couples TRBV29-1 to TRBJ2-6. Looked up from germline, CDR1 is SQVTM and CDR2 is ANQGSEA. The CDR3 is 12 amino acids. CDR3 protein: CSAEGGANVLTF.

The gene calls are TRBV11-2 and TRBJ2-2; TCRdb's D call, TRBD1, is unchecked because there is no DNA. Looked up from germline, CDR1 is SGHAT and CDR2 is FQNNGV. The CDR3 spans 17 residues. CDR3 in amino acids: CASSLSVGGQNTGELFF.

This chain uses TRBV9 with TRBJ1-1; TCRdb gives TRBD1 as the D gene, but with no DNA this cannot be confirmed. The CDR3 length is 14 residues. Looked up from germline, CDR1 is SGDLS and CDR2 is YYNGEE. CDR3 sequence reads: CASSADGGGTEAFF.

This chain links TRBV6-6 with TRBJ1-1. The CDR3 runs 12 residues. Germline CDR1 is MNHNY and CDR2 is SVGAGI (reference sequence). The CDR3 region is CASSYPDDEAFF.

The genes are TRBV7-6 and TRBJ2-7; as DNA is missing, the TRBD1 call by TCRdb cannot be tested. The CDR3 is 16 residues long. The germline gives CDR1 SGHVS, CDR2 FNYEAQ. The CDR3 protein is CASSLAGGQISYEQYF. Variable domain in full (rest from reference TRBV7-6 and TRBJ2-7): GAGVSQSPRYKVTKRGQDVALRCDPISGHVSLYWYRQALGQGPEFLTYFNYEAQQDKSGLPNDRFSAERPEGSISTLTIQRTEQRDSAMYRCASSLAGGQISYEQYFGPGTRLTVT.

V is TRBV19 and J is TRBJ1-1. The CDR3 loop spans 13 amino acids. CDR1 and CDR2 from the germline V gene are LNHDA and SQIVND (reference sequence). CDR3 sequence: CASSADGNTEAFF.